This T cell receptor beta chain originates from a study of T cells in Graves' hyperthyroidism and ophthalmopathy. Study-wide findings and caveats: Ophthalmopathy prediction by the model preceded onset by a median about 6.5 months. Most expanded thyroid clonotypes above 0.001 recurred in blood.

Clinical symptoms, serum thyroxine, TRAb, thyroid ultrasound and orbital computed tomography informed diagnoses. This clonotype was observed a handful of times. Its matching antigen is unknown. J lost 6 bases, V lost 5 bases, and 5 bases had no gene match. The length of the CDR3 is 14 residues. What was amplified from RNA transcripts were TCR beta CDR3 regions. Using the HTBI primer set, a first-round RT-PCR was run on the TCR CDR3. TCRdb fed the multiplex PCR reads into MiXCR, producing one record per CDR3 protein. Among hundreds of thousands of distinct CDR3 sequences, about 43% were seen once, and the ten largest hold nearly 8.5%.

The sequenced sample consisted of peripheral blood or thyroid tissue (not recorded which). This receptor was identified in a woman aged 18-29 years with Graves' hyperthyroidism. This chain joins TRBV12-3 or TRBV12-4 and TRBJ2-7, with TRBD2 matching over 12 bases. This chain's CDR3 is CASSTTSGRGEQYF. The CDR3 DNA reads TGTGCCAGCAGTACGACTAGCGGGAGAGGCGAGCAGTACTTC.